The 5 T cell receptor beta chains below were found in one sample sequenced in a study of blood T cell repertoires in COVID-19. TCRdb's copy holds only in-frame clones and misses some; the assay was immunoSEQ multiplex PCR. The data contain some 150,000 clones, roughly 86% of them singletons. Sequenced material: peripheral blood. These receptor sequences come from a woman aged 55-75 years who had recovered from COVID-19.

V gene TRBV10-3 combines with J gene TRBJ2-7; a weak D match, TRBD1 (5 bases). Germline V lookup: CDR1 ENHRY, CDR2 SYGVKD. There are 11 residues in the CDR3. V dropped 3 bases and J dropped 9 bases, with 9 bases sitting between them. Written as DNA, the CDR3 is TGTGCCATCAGTGATAGGGGTGGGCAGTACTTC. Translated: CAISDRGGQYF.

This chain connects TRBV28 to TRBJ1-2, with 10 bases matching TRBD1. Germline-derived CDR1 and CDR2 are MDHEN and SYDVKM. CDR3 length equals 15 residues. With V trimmed by 6 bases and J by 5 bases, 9 bases remained unmatched. The CDR3 nucleotides read TGTGCCAGCAGCTCAACCGGACAGGGGGTATATGGCTACACCTTC. Encoded protein: CASSSTGQGVYGYTF.

J is TRBJ2-7 and V is TRBV27; 7 bases agree with TRBD1. The CDR3 consists of 14 residues. The V gene's germline CDR1 is MNHEY and CDR2 SMNVEV (reference sequence). V was clipped by 0 bases and J by 10 bases; unmatched bases: 9. The CDR3 region has the DNA TGTGCCAGCAGTTTATCAGGGGGCGCGTATGATCAGTACTTC. Translation: CASSLSGGAYDQYF.

The chain recombines TRBV5-1 with TRBJ2-5, with TRBD1 identical over 8 bases. The CDR3 length is 15 residues. With V trimmed by 4 bases and J by 4 bases, 9 bases remained unmatched. Germline values: CDR1 SGHRS, CDR2 YFSETQ. The DNA of the CDR3 is TGCGCCAGCAGCCCGGACAGGGTGGGTTCAGAGACCCAGTACTTC. Encoded protein: CASSPDRVGSETQYF.

The rearrangement links TRBV19 to TRBJ1-2; no firm D call. The ends were cut back, 3 bases at V and 0 bases at J, with 5 bases in the middle. The CDR3 contains 13 residues. Germline V gene sequence: CDR1 LNHDA, CDR2 SQIVND (reference sequence). The DNA of the CDR3 is TGTGCCAGTAGTATTAATCCTAACTATGGCTACACCTTC. Amino acids: CASSINPNYGYTF.